This TCR beta chain is drawn from a study of response to subunit inactivated influenza vaccine (dated 2018 in TCRdb). Study-wide context: Deep quantitative profiling of the T cell receptor repertoire was used in the study to follow responses to a trivalent subunit inactivated influenza vaccine. Findings and caveats that apply to the study as a whole: According to the authors, only a limited number of new T cells may be recruited by each seasonal influenza vaccination.

Comment on this clonotype: Its antigen target is currently unknown. No quality values exist for individual bases; no much larger clone is one base distant.

V is reduced by 7 bases and J by 5 bases, leaving a spacing of 5 bases between them. The CDR3 starts with the cysteine, ends with the phenylalanine, and has 10 residues. Solely the CDR3 DNA is kept, with 30 bases framed from the first base. The library was obtained by RT-PCR. Data came from an Illumina HiSeq 2500. TCRdb's own reprocessing of the public reads used fastp at Q25 and MiXCR and kept productive beta chains. Rows are combined by CDR3 protein, so each entry shows the most common genes and DNA. In this sample the table shows roughly 540,000 distinct CDR3 sequences, less than 25% of which occur a single time. The ten largest clones represent 2.5% to 3% of the sample. The same specimen was also included in a second study, on T cells expressing NK-cell markers. That second publication adds: TCR beta cDNA libraries were made by 5'RACE template switching that added a universal primer site and unique molecular identifiers. In sorted CD3+CD56+NKG2C+, CD3+CD56+NKG2C- and CD3+CD56-NKG2C+ T-cell subsets from 7 or 8 donors, TCR beta-chain repertoires were profiled. Among the eight sequenced donors, seven were HCMV-seropositive and one was HCMV-seronegative. In several experiments an anti-gammadeltaTCR antibody was added to restrict sorting to alphabetaTCR-expressing T cells. For about 6 donors, the dominant CD3+CD56+NKG2C+ clonotypes were among the top 10 CD8+ clonotypes and accounted for 1.0-7.0% of CD8+ T cells. Those dominant clonotypes were again the most abundant among CD3+CD56-NKG2C+ cells in several donors, at about 28.3-60.1%. It remained unclear whether the expanded NKG2C-expressing T cell clones were specific for HCMV antigens. The eight sequenced donors were randomly selected healthy volunteers, three men and five women. To determine HCMV serostatus, a commercial ELISA kit was used to detect HCMV-specific IgG in serum. Ficoll density gradient centrifugation was used to isolate peripheral blood mononuclear cells from blood. Magnetic immunoseparation with Miltenyi isolation kits was used to isolate CD4+ and CD8+ T cells from PBMC. Priming for cDNA synthesis came from the TCR beta constant segment, and two successive PCR amplification steps followed. Illumina HiSeq 2000/2500, MiSeq or NextSeq was used to sequence libraries as 2 x 150 bp reads. MIGEC was used to demultiplex reads and group the reads by UMI, and MiTCR was used to assemble and quantify clonotypes. To remove erroneous sequences, TCR cDNA sequences were retained only when supported by two or more reads. The tcR package was used for downstream repertoire analysis, and clonotypes were matched across fractions by CDR3 nucleotide sequence plus V segment. VDJmatch was used to annotate antigen specificity against VDJdb, with one amino acid substitution allowed in CDR3.

The material sequenced was CD4+ T cells sorted from PBMCs, taken 12 days after vaccination. The V and J segments used are TRBV12-3 or TRBV12-4 and TRBJ1-1; a confident D gene designation cannot be given. The clonotype comes from a man aged 50 to 59 who received an inactivated influenza vaccine. Donor details come from another sample of the same person, matched by shared clones. Here the CDR3 is given as CASNWTEAFF. The DNA is as follows: TGTGCCAGCAATTGGACTGAAGCTTTCTTT.